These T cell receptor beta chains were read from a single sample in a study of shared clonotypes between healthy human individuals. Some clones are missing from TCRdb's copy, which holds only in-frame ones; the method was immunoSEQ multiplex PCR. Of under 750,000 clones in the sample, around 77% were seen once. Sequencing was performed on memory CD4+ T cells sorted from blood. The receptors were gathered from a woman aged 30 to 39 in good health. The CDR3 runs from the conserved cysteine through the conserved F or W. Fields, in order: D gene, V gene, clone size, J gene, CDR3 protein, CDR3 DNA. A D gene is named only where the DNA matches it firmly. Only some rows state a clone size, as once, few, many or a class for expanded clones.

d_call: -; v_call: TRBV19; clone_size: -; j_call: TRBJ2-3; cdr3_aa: CASASVRFTDTQYF; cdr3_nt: TGTGCCAGTGCCTCAGTTAGGTTCACAGATACGCAGTATTTT
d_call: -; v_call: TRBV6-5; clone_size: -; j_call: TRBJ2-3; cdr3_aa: CASGSLGTDTQYF; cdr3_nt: TGTGCCAGCGGGAGTCTCGGCACAGATACGCAGTATTTT
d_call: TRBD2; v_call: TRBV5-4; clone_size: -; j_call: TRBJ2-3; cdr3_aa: CASTLGASGRPDTQYF; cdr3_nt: TGTGCCAGCACCTTGGGGGCTAGCGGGAGGCCAGATACGCAGTATTTT
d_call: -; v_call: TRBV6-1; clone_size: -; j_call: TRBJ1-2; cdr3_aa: CASSVSVGQNYGYTF; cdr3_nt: TGTGCCAGCAGTGTATCCGTGGGACAAAACTATGGCTACACCTTC
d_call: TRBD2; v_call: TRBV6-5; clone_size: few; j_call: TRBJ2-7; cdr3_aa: CASSYSGLADSYEQYF; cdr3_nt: TGTGCCAGCAGTTACTCCGGACTAGCGGACTCCTACGAGCAGTACTTC
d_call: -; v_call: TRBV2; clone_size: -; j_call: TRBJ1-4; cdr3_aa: CASSEVDEKLFF; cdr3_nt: TGTGCCAGCAGTGAAGTGGACGAAAAACTGTTTTTT
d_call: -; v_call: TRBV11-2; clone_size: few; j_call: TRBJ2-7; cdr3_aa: CASSLVASQGTYF; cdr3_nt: TGTGCCAGCAGCTTAGTGGCCTCACAAGGAACGTACTTC
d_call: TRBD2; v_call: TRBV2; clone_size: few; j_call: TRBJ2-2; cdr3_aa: CASNPLGTTYTGELFF; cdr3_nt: TGTGCCAGCAACCCCTTGGGGACTACCTACACCGGGGAGCTGTTTTTT
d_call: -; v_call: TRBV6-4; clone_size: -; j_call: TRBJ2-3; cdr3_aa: CASTSEGIPDTDTQYF; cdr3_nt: TGTGCCAGCACGTCTGAAGGAATCCCCGACACAGATACGCAGTATTTT
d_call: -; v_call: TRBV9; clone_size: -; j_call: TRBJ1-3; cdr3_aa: CASSVAGGVKLPSNTIYF; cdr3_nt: TGTGCCAGCAGCGTAGCCGGGGGTGTCAAGCTGCCCTCAAACACCATATATTTT
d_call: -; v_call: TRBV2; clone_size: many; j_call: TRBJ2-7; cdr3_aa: CASSENYGDEQYF; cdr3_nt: TGTGCCAGCAGTGAAAATTACGGGGACGAGCAGTACTTC
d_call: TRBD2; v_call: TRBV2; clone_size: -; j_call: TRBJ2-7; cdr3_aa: CASSGIGTSVSYEQYF; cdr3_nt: TGTGCCAGCAGTGGTATAGGGACTAGCGTCTCCTACGAGCAGTACTTC
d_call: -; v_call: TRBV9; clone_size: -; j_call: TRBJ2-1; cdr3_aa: CASSVSQGSSYNEQFF; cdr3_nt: TGTGCCAGCAGCGTAAGTCAGGGCAGCTCCTACAATGAGCAGTTCTTC
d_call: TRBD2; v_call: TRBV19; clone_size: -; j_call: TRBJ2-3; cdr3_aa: CASSRTSGIGADTQYF; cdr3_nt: TGTGCCAGTAGCCGGACTAGCGGGATTGGGGCAGATACGCAGTATTTT
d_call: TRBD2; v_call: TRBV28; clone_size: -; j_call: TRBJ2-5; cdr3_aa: CASRTGTSTPEYF; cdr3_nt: TGTGCCAGCAGGACCGGGACTAGCACACCAGAGTACTTC
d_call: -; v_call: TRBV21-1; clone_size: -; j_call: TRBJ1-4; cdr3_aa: CASSKVGATNEKLFF; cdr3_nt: TGTGCCAGCAGCAAAGTGGGTGCAACTAATGAAAAACTGTTTTTT
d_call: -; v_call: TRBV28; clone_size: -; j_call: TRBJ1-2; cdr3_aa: CASSLTLGRAHGYTF; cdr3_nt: TGTGCCAGCAGCCTCACCCTTGGGAGGGCGCATGGCTACACCTTC
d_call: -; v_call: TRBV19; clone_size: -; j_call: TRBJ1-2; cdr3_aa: CASSIGGSYYGYTF; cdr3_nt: TGTGCCAGTAGTATAGGCGGCAGCTACTATGGCTACACCTTC
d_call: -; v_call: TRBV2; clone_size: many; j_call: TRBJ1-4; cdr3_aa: CASRPRTDYEKLFF; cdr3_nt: TGTGCCAGCAGACCCAGGACAGATTATGAAAAACTGTTTTTT
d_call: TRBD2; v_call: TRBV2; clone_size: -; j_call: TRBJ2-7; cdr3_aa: CASSENSGSHEQYF; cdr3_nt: TGTGCCAGCAGTGAAAATAGCGGGAGCCACGAGCAGTACTTC
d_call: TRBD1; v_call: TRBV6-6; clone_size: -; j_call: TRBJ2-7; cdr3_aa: CASSYGQGRAYEQYF; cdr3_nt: TGTGCCAGCAGTTATGGACAGGGGAGAGCCTACGAGCAGTACTTC
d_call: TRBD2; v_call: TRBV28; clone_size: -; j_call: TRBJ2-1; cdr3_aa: CASSVKLAREQFF; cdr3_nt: TGTGCCAGCAGTGTTAAACTAGCGCGTGAGCAGTTCTTC
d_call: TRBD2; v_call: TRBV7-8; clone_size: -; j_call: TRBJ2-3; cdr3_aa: CASSSKGGTSGRAYTQYF; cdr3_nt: TGTGCCAGCAGCTCTAAAGGGGGAACTAGCGGGAGGGCTTATACGCAGTATTTT
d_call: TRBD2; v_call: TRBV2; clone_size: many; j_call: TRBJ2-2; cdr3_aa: CASKRTSGNTGELFF; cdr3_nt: TGTGCCAGCAAAAGGACTAGCGGAAACACCGGGGAGCTGTTTTTT